This passage covers 6 T cell receptor beta chains from one sample sequenced in a study of blood T cells in healthy people across ages. Sample-barcoded 5' priming and a J-beta primer mix drove a second PCR of roughly 7 to 11 cycles. Each CDR3 protein is one row after TCRdb ran MiXCR on the 5' RACE reads. The sample lists 800,000 or so distinct CDR3 sequences, approximately 65% seen once, with around a quarter in the top ten. The material sequenced was blood. The receptors here all came from a man in his thirties or forties in good health.

This clonotype showed up just a few times. This chain links TRBV4-2 with TRBJ1-5; D is unclear. Per germline, CDR1 LGHNA and CDR2 YNFKEQ. Trimming cost V 1 base and J 8 bases, with 15 bases left between them. CDR3 length: 15 residues. CDR3 DNA: TGTGCCAGCAGCCAAGGGCTAGACCGAGCCAAGCCCCAGCATTTT. Amino acid sequence: CASSQGLDRAKPQHF.

The chain employs TRBV29-1 and TRBJ2-7; weak D call: TRBD2 (6 bases). The ends were cut back, 7 bases at V and 0 bases at J, with 10 bases in the middle. From germline, CDR1 is SQVTM and CDR2 ANQGSEA. The CDR3 loop spans 12 amino acids. Here the CDR3 DNA reads TGCAGCGGTGGGGGGAGCTCCTACGAGCAGTACTTC. It translates to CSGGGSSYEQYF.

V gene TRBV14 combines with J gene TRBJ2-7; either TRBD1 or TRBD2 may supply D (5 bases each). Per the germline V gene, CDR1 is SGHDN and CDR2 is FVKESK. The ends were cut back, 4 bases at V and 7 bases at J, with 20 bases in the middle. The CDR3 sequence is 15 residues long. The CDR3 sequence: CASSLSTGLLGEQYF. The CDR3 coding sequence is TGTGCCAGCAGCCTCTCCACAGGACTCTTAGGGGAGCAGTACTTC.

This clonotype was seen a handful of times. CDR3 sequence: CAISESVAGAYEQYF. DNA of the CDR3: TGTGCCATCAGTGAGTCGGTAGCGGGGGCCTACGAGCAGTACTTC. The chain is built from TRBV10-3 and TRBJ2-4, with 9 bases matching TRBD2. The DNA end lines up better with TRBJ2-7; the J call may be wrong. Germline V gene data show CDR1 as ENHRY and CDR2 as SYGVKD. CDR3 length: 15 residues.

J is TRBJ2-3 and V is TRBV7-2; D not certain. The CDR3 consists of 15 residues. CDR1 is SGHTA, CDR2 FQGNSA, per germline. Trimming cost V 4 bases and J 2 bases, with 13 bases left between them. As DNA, the CDR3 is TGTGCCAGCAGCTCGTTCAGTGCCATCACAGATACGCAGTATTTT. Its protein product is CASSSFSAITDTQYF.

This clonotype was recorded a few times. The chain combines TRBV20-1 with TRBJ1-6; D not resolved. V gave up 3 bases and J gave up 7 bases, with 10 bases separating them. Germline V gives CDR1 DFQATT, CDR2 SNEGSKA (reference sequence). This CDR3 spans 13 amino acids. CDR3 sequence: CSAREVLNSPLHF. The CDR3 DNA sequence: TGCAGTGCTAGGGAGGTGCTAAATTCACCCCTCCACTTT.